The 5 T cell receptor beta chains below were found in one sample sequenced in a study of blood T cell repertoires in COVID-19. The assay was immunoSEQ multiplex PCR, and TCRdb's table has in-frame clones only and misses some. Among 350,000 or so clones listed, roughly 86% were seen once. The specimen was peripheral blood. Every receptor here comes from a woman in her twenties or thirties with COVID-19, enrolled during active disease.

The V and J genes are TRBV24-1 and TRBJ1-2; D gene unclear. This CDR3 has 13 residues. In germline, CDR1 is KGHDR, CDR2 SFDVKD. The CDR3 sequence is CASEAPRLYGYTF. The CDR3 DNA follows: TGTGCATCCGAGGCCCCGAGACTTTATGGCTACACCTTC.

The V gene is TRBV11-2, the J gene TRBJ1-1; D gene unclear. Trimming took 0 bases from V and 7 from J, leaving 9 bases between them. Germline V gene lookup returns CDR1 SGHAT and CDR2 FQNNGV. The CDR3 loop spans 13 amino acids. The DNA of the CDR3 is TGTGCCAGCAGCTTAGATGCACGAGGTGAAGCTTTCTTT. Translating it yields CASSLDARGEAFF.

The chain employs TRBV10-1 and TRBJ2-7; tentatively, D is TRBD1 (6 bases). Germline CDR1 WNHNN, CDR2 SYGVQD (reference sequence). This CDR3 has 14 residues. Trimming pared 10 bases from V and 4 bases from J, leaving 20 bases between. The CDR3 protein is CATSRDARGYEQYF. CDR3 coding DNA: TGCGCCACCTCACGGGACGCAAGGGGGTACGAGCAGTACTTC.

This chain joins TRBV11-3 and TRBJ2-1, with 7 bases identical to TRBD2. CDR3 length: 15 residues. Germline V CDR1 and CDR2: SGHNT, YENEEA. The J segment lost 8 bases and the V segment lost 5 bases, leaving 12 bases of the junction unmatched. Here the CDR3 reads CASSVSRGRSHEQFF. In nucleotides, the CDR3 is TGTGCCAGCAGCGTTTCACGCGGGAGATCCCATGAGCAGTTCTTC.

The chain joins TRBV5-4 to TRBJ2-7, with 7 positions matching TRBD2. V trimming: 4 bases; J trimming: 3 bases; junction bases outside the gene matches: 13. This CDR3 spans 16 amino acids. CDR1 is SGHNT and CDR2 is YYREEE in the germline V gene (reference sequence). The CDR3 bases are TGTGCCAGCAGCAGGAAGCGGGGTGGAGACCTCTACGAGCAGTACTTC. Amino acids: CASSRKRGGDLYEQYF.